This T cell receptor (beta chain) was captured by sequencing in a study of long-term antiretroviral therapy in people with HIV. Broader study findings: Transplant donor controls retained higher diversity, though diversity increased after ART.

At the survey level, the v3.0 immunoSEQ assay was run. Some clones are missing from TCRdb's copy, which holds only in-frame ones; the method was immunoSEQ multiplex PCR. This table has 15,000 to 20,000 clones, approximately 84% appearing once. The CDR3 has 15 residues. Germline CDR1 SEHNR, CDR2 FQNEAQ (reference sequence). Between the trimmed V and J ends, which lost 1 base and 5 bases, there was a span of 13 bases. In this sample, this clone turned up once. Its specificity is unknown. The receptor was derived from a man aged 18 to 30 with HIV. The input for sequencing was unsorted PBMCs, taken 0.9 years after starting antiretroviral therapy. V is TRBV7-9 and J is TRBJ2-3; D is ambiguous. CDR3 nucleotide sequence: TGTGCCAGCAGCTTAGGGCCGCTTAATGAAGATACGCAGTATTTT. Residues: CASSLGPLNEDTQYF.